The 26 T cell receptor beta chains presented below share a single source sample, sequenced in a study of control samples from healthy donors and cancer patients. The assay was immunoSEQ multiplex PCR, and TCRdb's table has in-frame clones only and misses some. The sample records 100,000 to 150,000 clones, about 90% being singletons. The source material was blood. The receptors originated from a man in his late teens or twenties in good health.

The chain combines TRBV19 with TRBJ1-2, with 7 nucleotides matching TRBD1. After removal of 5 bases from V and 4 bases from J, the junction contained 7 bases not matched to a gene. The CDR3 runs to 14 residues. Germline CDR1 is LNHDA and CDR2 is SQIVND (reference sequence). The CDR3 DNA sequence: TGTGCCAGTAGTGGCGCCGGGACAGCCTATGGCTACACCTTC. This codes for CASSGAGTAYGYTF.

This clone was detected once. The chain combines TRBV7-3 with TRBJ2-7; D could derive from TRBD1 or TRBD2 (5 bases each). The germline V and J ends were trimmed by 5 bases and 4 bases, with 12 bases remaining between them. The CDR3 covers 13 residues. Germline V gene lookup returns CDR1 SGHTA and CDR2 FQGTGA. CDR3 in DNA: TGTGCCAGCAGCCTCGGGACGGAGTACGAGCAGTACTTC. Translated, it gives CASSLGTEYEQYF.

The V gene is TRBV4-1, the J gene TRBJ1-1; 7 positions agree with TRBD1. The CDR3 is 16 amino acids. V lost 3 bases, J lost 1 base, and 8 bases stayed unmatched. From germline, CDR1 is MGHRA and CDR2 YSYEKL. The CDR3 region has the DNA TGCGCCAGCAGCCATGAACCGGGACAGCCGAACACTGAAGCTTTCTTT. It yields the protein CASSHEPGQPNTEAFF.

The chain carries TRBV19 and TRBJ1-4, with TRBD1 matching 8 bases. Trimming at V came to 6 bases and at J to 8 bases, leaving 2 bases not matched to a gene. CDR1 and CDR2 from the germline V gene are LNHDA and SQIVND (reference sequence). The CDR3 runs 12 residues. CDR3: CASSPGGEKLFF. For the CDR3, the DNA is TGTGCCAGTAGCCCAGGGGGCGAAAAACTGTTTTTT.

This clone is judged medium-sized (0.01 to 0.1%). The rearrangement links TRBV4-3 to TRBJ1-5, with TRBD1 matching 9 bases. After removal of 0 bases from V and 6 bases from J, the junction contained 6 bases not matched to a gene. The CDR3 spans 16 residues. The germline V gene encodes CDR1 LGHNA and CDR2 YSLEER. The CDR3 spells CASSQESGQGGQPQHF. CDR3 sequence (DNA): TGCGCCAGCAGCCAAGAATCGGGACAGGGTGGTCAGCCCCAGCATTTT.

This chain joins TRBV25-1 and TRBJ2-7; no clear D. Trimming removed 3 bases from V and 1 base from J, with 10 bases in between. CDR1 is MGHDK and CDR2 is SYGVNS in the germline V gene. The CDR3 sequence is 14 residues long. CDR3 sequence: CASSEPSISYEQYF. The CDR3 region has the DNA TGTGCCAGCAGTGAGCCGTCTATATCCTACGAGCAGTACTTC.

V is TRBV7-9 and J is TRBJ1-5; perhaps TRBD1 as D (5 bases). Deletions cut 5 bases from V and 0 bases from J, with 11 bases between. Germline CDR1 SEHNR, CDR2 FQNEAQ (reference sequence). The CDR3 is 15 amino acids. CDR3 protein: CASSMQGGSNQPQHF. As DNA, the CDR3 is TGTGCCAGCAGCATGCAGGGTGGTAGCAATCAGCCCCAGCATTTT.

The rearrangement links TRBV2 to TRBJ2-5; a possible D gene is TRBD1 (6 bases). Germline lookup yields CDR1 SNHLY and CDR2 FYNNEI. The CDR3 contains 12 residues. Trimming cost V 8 bases and J 5 bases, with 12 bases left between them. CDR3 residues: CASGQGRETQYF. The DNA for the CDR3 is TGTGCCAGCGGCCAGGGGCGGGAGACCCAGTACTTC. The whole variable domain, filled in from reference TRBV2 and TRBJ2-5, reads EPEVTQTPSHQVTQMGQEVILRCVPISNHLYFYWYRQILGQKVEFLVSFYNNEISEKSEIFDDQFSVERPDGSNFTLKIRSTKLEDSAMYFCASGQGRETQYFGPGTRLLVL.

The chain uses TRBV6-5 and TRBJ2-7; unclear D gene. This CDR3 region has 15 residues. The germline CDR1 and CDR2 sequences are MNHEY and SVGAGI. The V gene lost 0 bases and the J gene lost 5 bases, with 14 bases spanning the gap. CDR3 nucleotides: TGTGCCAGCAGTTACTCGAAGTACTCCACGGACGAGCAGTACTTC. Protein sequence: CASSYSKYSTDEQYF.

The chain joins TRBV9 to TRBJ2-4; D tentatively reads TRBD1 or TRBD2 (5 bases each). Deletions cut 4 bases from V and 5 bases from J, with 7 bases between. This CDR3 contains 12 residues. The germline V gene encodes CDR1 SGDLS and CDR2 YYNGEE. In DNA, the CDR3 is TGTGCCAGCAGCAGAGGGGAAAACATTCAGTACTTC. Its translation is CASSRGENIQYF.

The chain uses TRBV15 and TRBJ2-6; D may be TRBD1 (6 bases). There are 17 residues in the CDR3. V gave up 3 bases and J gave up 0 bases, with 12 bases separating them. CDR1 is LNHNV, CDR2 YYDKDF, per germline (reference sequence). The CDR3 DNA is TGTGCCACCAGCAGGGGAACAGGGAACTCTGGGGCCAACGTCCTGACTTTC. It codes for CATSRGTGNSGANVLTF.

This chain joins TRBV9 and TRBJ1-3; unclear D gene. The CDR3 totals 14 residues. The V and J ends lost 0 bases and 4 bases respectively, with 8 bases between them. In germline, CDR1 is SGDLS, CDR2 YYNGEE. Written as DNA, the CDR3 is TGTGCCAGCAGCGTAGCCACGTCCGGAAACACCATATATTTT. Translated: CASSVATSGNTIYF.

The chain uses TRBV27 and TRBJ2-1; TRBD2 is a possible D gene (5 bases). This CDR3 contains 14 residues. V was pared by 0 bases and J by 8 bases, with 11 bases between. CDR1 and CDR2 (germline): MNHEY, SMNVEV (reference sequence). This CDR3 is CASSLSSAGDEQFF. DNA of the CDR3: TGTGCCAGCAGTTTATCCTCTGCCGGGGATGAGCAGTTCTTC.

CDR3 sequence: CASSSSYMNTEAFF. CDR3 DNA: TGTGCCAGCAGCTCCTCATACATGAACACTGAAGCTTTCTTT. The chain carries TRBV7-3 and TRBJ1-1; D not certain. V was trimmed by 4 bases and J by 0 bases, leaving 9 bases between them. Germline V lookup: CDR1 SGHTA, CDR2 FQGTGA. The CDR3 spans 14 residues.

The rearrangement links TRBV30 to TRBJ2-7, with D possibly being TRBD1 (6 bases). Germline CDR1 GTSNPN, CDR2 SVGIG (reference sequence). This CDR3 contains 14 residues. Trimming took off 4 bases at V and 1 base at J, with 14 bases between the two ends. CDR3: CAWTLGGRSYEQYF. For the CDR3, the DNA is TGTGCCTGGACCCTAGGGGGAAGGTCCTACGAGCAGTACTTC.

The table lists this clone with a few counts. The rearrangement joins TRBV2 to TRBJ2-4; 8 nucleotides align to TRBD1. The CDR3 contains 14 residues. CDR1 and CDR2 (germline): SNHLY, FYNNEI. Trimming at V came to 7 bases and at J to 3 bases, leaving 5 bases not matched to a gene. CDR3 residues: CASNTGTGKNIQYF. The CDR3 bases are TGTGCCAGCAACACCGGGACAGGCAAAAACATTCAGTACTTC.

This chain connects TRBV24-1 to TRBJ1-5; D remains unclear. The CDR3 has 14 amino acids. Trimming removed 6 bases from V and 1 base from J, with 9 bases in between. In germline, CDR1 is KGHDR, CDR2 SFDVKD. CDR3 region: CATSPGGSNQPQHF. DNA of the CDR3: TGTGCCACCAGTCCCGGAGGGAGCAATCAGCCCCAGCATTTT.

The chain joins TRBV27 to TRBJ2-7; TRBD2 aligns across 13 bases. Looked up from germline, CDR1 is MNHEY and CDR2 is SMNVEV (reference sequence). After removal of 4 bases from V and 5 bases from J, the junction contained 5 bases not matched to a gene. The CDR3 length is 15 residues. The CDR3 sequence is CASSSGLAGADEQYF. The CDR3 nucleotides read TGTGCCAGCAGTTCCGGACTAGCGGGAGCCGACGAGCAGTACTTC.

The rearrangement joins TRBV2 to TRBJ2-3, with D uncertain. Germline assignment: CDR1 SNHLY and CDR2 FYNNEI. Trimming removed 5 bases at V and 6 bases at J, with 9 bases between. This CDR3 is built from 12 residues. The chain's CDR3 is CASSTIVDTQYF. CDR3 nucleotides: TGTGCCAGCAGTACCATAGTGGATACGCAGTATTTT.

V usage is TRBV27 and J usage is TRBJ2-7; D is unclear. The CDR3 extends over 10 amino acids. CDR1 and CDR2 from the germline V gene are MNHEY and SMNVEV (reference sequence). The V end was cut by 2 bases, the J end by 7 bases, with 3 bases between. This CDR3 reads CASSLSEQYF. The DNA for the CDR3 is TGTGCCAGCAGTTTAAGTGAGCAGTACTTC.

The rearrangement joins TRBV11-2 to TRBJ2-3; 9 bases match TRBD2. Per germline, CDR1 SGHAT and CDR2 FQNNGV. J lost 4 bases, V lost 4 bases, and 6 bases had no gene match. The CDR3 extends over 15 amino acids. CDR3 in amino acids: CASSSNSGRSDTQYF. The CDR3 coding sequence is TGTGCCAGCAGCTCCAATAGCGGGAGATCAGATACGCAGTATTTT.

V is TRBV2 and J is TRBJ2-7; D call uncertain. Trimming shortened V by 2 bases and J by 6 bases, and 2 bases separated the two germline ends. Germline loops: CDR1 SNHLY, CDR2 FYNNEI. The CDR3 has 10 amino acids. CDR3 in DNA: TGTGCCAGCAGTGAAACCGAGCAGTACTTC. This sequence encodes CASSETEQYF.

This chain connects TRBV27 to TRBJ2-6; 9 bases are a match to TRBD1. Germline CDR1 is MNHEY and CDR2 is SMNVEV (reference sequence). The CDR3 totals 18 residues. V lost 3 bases, J lost 4 bases, and 10 bases stayed unmatched. The DNA of the CDR3 is TGTGCCAGCAGTTTCCGTCCCGGGACAGGGAAAGGGGCCAACGTCCTGACTTTC. It specifies CASSFRPGTGKGANVLTF.

The chain is built from TRBV29-1 and TRBJ1-2; D might be TRBD1 (5 bases). The germline V and J ends were trimmed by 3 bases and 2 bases, with 16 bases remaining between them. Germline V gives CDR1 SQVTM, CDR2 ANQGSEA. The length of the CDR3 is 15 residues. Here the CDR3 DNA reads TGCAGCGTTGATTTTGAAGACCCAGGGAACTATGGCTACACCTTC. It specifies CSVDFEDPGNYGYTF. Full variable domain (rest looked up from reference TRBV29-1 and TRBJ1-2): SAVISQKPSRDICQRGTSLTIQCQVDSQVTMMFWYRQQPGQSLTLIATANQGSEATYESGFVIDKFPISRPNLTFSTLTVSNMSPEDSSIYLCSVDFEDPGNYGYTFGSGTRLTVV.

This rearrangement joins TRBV28 to TRBJ2-7; 11 bases agree with TRBD2. The ends lost 6 bases at V and 5 bases at J; junction bases unmatched: 12. Germline values: CDR1 MDHEN, CDR2 SYDVKM. The CDR3 spans 16 residues. The CDR3 nucleotides read TGTGCCAGCAGAGAATCGGTAGCGGGAGGGCCGAACGAGCAGTACTTC. It encodes CASRESVAGGPNEQYF.

This chain joins TRBV6-1 and TRBJ1-3, with D unclear. The CDR3 has 17 residues. Trimming shortened V by 4 bases and J by 1 base, and 17 bases separated the two germline ends. Germline values: CDR1 MNHNS, CDR2 SASEGT. This CDR3 reads CASSARPKRESGNTIYF. The CDR3 nucleotides are TGTGCCAGCAGTGCCCGACCGAAAAGGGAATCTGGAAACACCATATATTTT.